Following are 9 T cell receptor beta chains from one sample sequenced in a study of regulatory T cells in long-lasting Graves disease. The time point denotes: newly diagnosed GD, antithyroid drugs for less than 3 months. Following extraction of RNA from PBMCs, that RNA was used to make the TCR library. Assembly of TCR beta libraries relied on iRepertoire HTBI primers together with Arm-PCR of CDR3 regions. TCRdb redid the calling of the multiplex PCR reads with MiXCR, one entry per CDR3 protein. The repertoire holds around 450,000 distinct CDR3 sequences, with 14% to 15% as singletons. Separately, the same data were catalogued under a study of T cells in Graves' hyperthyroidism and ophthalmopathy.

The sample in question was peripheral blood mononuclear cells (PBMCs), obtained at new diagnosis, from a patient treated with antithyroid drugs. The receptors shown here come from a woman aged 40 to 50 with Graves disease.

Comment on this clonotype: A far larger clone is just one base off, so this is likely a read error. This chain joins TRBV11-2 and TRBJ2-7; TRBD2 matches 16 bases. The CDR3 is 18 amino acids. Germline CDR1 SGHAT, CDR2 FQNNGV. The CDR3 here is CASSVEGTSGRAGYELYF. The CDR3 nucleotides are TGTGCCAGCAGCGTAGAGGGGACTAGCGGGAGGGCCGGGTACGAGCTGTACTTC.

This clonotype was seen at least ten times. The gene calls are TRBV11-2 and TRBJ1-1; no clear D gene. Germline V lookup: CDR1 SGHAT, CDR2 FQNNGV. This CDR3 contains 14 residues. V was trimmed by 0 bases and J by 2 bases, leaving 7 bases between them. The CDR3 loop reads CASSLDNLNTEAFF. As DNA, the CDR3 is TGTGCCAGCAGCTTAGATAACTTAAACACTGAAGCTTTCTTT.

This clonotype has ten or more counts. The V call is TRBV3-1, the J call TRBJ2-3, with 7 bases fitting TRBD2. Germline lookup yields CDR1 LGHDT and CDR2 YNNKEL (reference sequence). The CDR3 length is 14 residues. The junction had 5 bases not matched to a gene; V was cut back by 4 bases and J by 4 bases. In DNA form, the CDR3 reads TGTGCCAGCAGCCGGCAGCGGGAAGCAGATACGCAGTATTTT. This encodes CASSRQREADTQYF.

The rearrangement links TRBV20-1 to TRBJ2-5; D gene unclear. Germline values: CDR1 DFQATT, CDR2 SNEGSKA (reference sequence). Trimming removed 0 bases at V and 9 bases at J, with 11 bases between. This CDR3 has 12 amino acids. CDR3 protein: CSARDQDRAQYF. In DNA form, the CDR3 reads TGCAGTGCTAGAGATCAGGACCGGGCCCAGTACTTC.

This clonotype was detected a few times. This chain connects TRBV4-1 to TRBJ2-3; D unresolved. The CDR3 consists of 16 residues. V lost 0 bases and J 4 bases, leaving 14 bases between the germline ends. Per the germline V gene, CDR1 is MGHRA and CDR2 is YSYEKL. The CDR3 region is CASSQDAGNLADTQYF. CDR3 nucleotides: TGCGCCAGCAGCCAAGATGCAGGCAATCTGGCAGATACGCAGTATTTT.

V and J are TRBV6-2 or TRBV6-3 and TRBJ2-5; 8 bases line up with TRBD2. The ends lost 4 bases at V and 4 bases at J; junction bases unmatched: 5. CDR1 is MNHEY and CDR2 is SVGEGT in the germline V gene. The CDR3 sequence is 14 residues long. The CDR3 here is CASSSVLAGETQYF. DNA of the CDR3: TGTGCCAGCAGTTCTGTCCTAGCGGGAGAGACCCAGTACTTC.

This sequence joins TRBV20-1 and TRBJ2-1; weak D call: TRBD2 (6 bases). Per the germline V gene, CDR1 is DFQATT and CDR2 is SNEGSKA (reference sequence). The CDR3 has 16 amino acids. The V end was cut by 0 bases, the J end by 8 bases, with 20 bases between. The CDR3 sequence is CSARDPSSARGYEQFF. DNA of the CDR3: TGCAGTGCTAGAGACCCTTCTAGCGCGAGAGGCTATGAGCAGTTCTTC.

This clonotype was seen ten or more times. The chain joins TRBV9 to TRBJ2-5, with D tentatively TRBD2 (6 bases). Germline V gene data show CDR1 as SGDLS and CDR2 as YYNGEE. The CDR3 length is 17 residues. Trimming pared 4 bases from V and 0 bases from J, leaving 19 bases between. The CDR3 here is CASSLRPGAGNQETQYF. The DNA of the CDR3 is TGTGCCAGCAGCCTAAGACCTGGGGCGGGGAACCAAGAGACCCAGTACTTC.

This clonotype appeared many times. The V call is TRBV28, the J call TRBJ1-2, with a weak D call TRBD1 (5 bases). CDR1 and CDR2 (germline): MDHEN, SYDVKM. CDR3 size: 11 residues. The germline V and J ends were trimmed by 6 bases and 6 bases, with 8 bases remaining between them. In DNA form, the CDR3 reads TGTGCCAGCAGAACCAGGGATGGCTACACCTTC. It yields the protein CASRTRDGYTF.